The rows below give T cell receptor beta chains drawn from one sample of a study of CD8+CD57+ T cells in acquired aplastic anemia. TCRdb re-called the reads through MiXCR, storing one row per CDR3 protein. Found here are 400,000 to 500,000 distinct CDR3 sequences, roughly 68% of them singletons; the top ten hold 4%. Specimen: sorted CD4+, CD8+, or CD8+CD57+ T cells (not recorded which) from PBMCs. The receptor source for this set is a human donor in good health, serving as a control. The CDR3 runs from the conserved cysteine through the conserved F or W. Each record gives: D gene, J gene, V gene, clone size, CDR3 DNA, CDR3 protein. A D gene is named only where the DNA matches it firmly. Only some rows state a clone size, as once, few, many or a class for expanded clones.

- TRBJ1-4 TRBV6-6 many TGTGCCAGCAGTTACTCTCGGGGACGGGATGAAAAACTGTTTTTT CASSYSRGRDEKLFF
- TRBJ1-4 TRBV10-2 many TGCGCCAGCAGTGAGTCAAGGGGCCAAGGGGAAAAACTGTTTTTT CASSESRGQGEKLFF
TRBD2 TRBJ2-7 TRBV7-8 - TGTGCCAGCAGCGCCAGGACTAGCGGGAGGTACTACAATTACTTC CASSARTSGRYYNYF
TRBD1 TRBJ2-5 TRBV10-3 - TGTGCCATCAGTGGACAGGGGGGCGGAGAGACCCAGTACTTC CAISGQGGGETQYF
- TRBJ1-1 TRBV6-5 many TGTGCCAGCAGAGTCGACAGGAACACTGAAGCTTTCTTT CASRVDRNTEAFF
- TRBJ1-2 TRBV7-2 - TGTGCCAGCAGCTTGTCCTCTCTAGGCGGGGGGTTTCCGTTC CASSLSSLGGGFPF
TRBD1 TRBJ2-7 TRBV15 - TGTGCCACCAGCAGAGAGGCTGGGACAGGGAACTACGAGCAGTACTTC CATSREAGTGNYEQYF
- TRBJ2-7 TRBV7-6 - TGTGCCAGCAGCCCCAATAAACTTAACACGCAGTATTTTCAGTACTTC CASSPNKLNTQYFQYF
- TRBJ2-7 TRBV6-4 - TGTGCCAGTCTTGAAAGCTTAGCGCATGGGTACGAGCAGTACTTC CASLESLAHGYEQYF
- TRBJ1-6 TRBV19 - TGTGCCAGTAGGACCGCCGGGGCAAGGAATTCACCCCTCCACTTT CASRTAGARNSPLHF
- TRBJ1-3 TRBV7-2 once TGTGCCAGCAGCCGAGACGGGGGCGCGGGAGACACCAAGTATTTT CASSRDGGAGDTKYF
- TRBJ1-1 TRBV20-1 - TGCAGTGCTAGAGGGGTAGAACTGAACACTGAAGCTTTCTTT CSARGVELNTEAFF
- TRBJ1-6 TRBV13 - - CASSLYICSARDDRGAGNSPLHF
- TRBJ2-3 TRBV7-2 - - CASSLDPHEQYFGTQYF
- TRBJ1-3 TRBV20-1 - TGCAGTGCCTCATCACCGAACGCTGGGAACACCATATATTTT CSASSPNAGNTIYF
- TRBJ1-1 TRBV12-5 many TGTGCTAGTGGTTTGGTGACTCAGGGAGTAGGCACTGAAGCTTTCTTT CASGLVTQGVGTEAFF
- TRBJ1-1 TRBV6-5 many TGTGCCAGCAGAGTAGGTGACCCGAACACTGAAGCTTTCTTT CASRVGDPNTEAFF
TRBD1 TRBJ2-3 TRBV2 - TGTGCCAGCTCCGACAGGGTCGGAGGAGATACGCAGTATTTT CASSDRVGGDTQYF
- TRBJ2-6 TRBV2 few TGTGCCAGCAGTGTGAGTGGTGGGGCCAACGTCCTGACTTTC CASSVSGGANVLTF
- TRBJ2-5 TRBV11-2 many TGTGCCAGCAGCTTGATCAGGGTAGAGACCCAGTACTTC CASSLIRVETQYF
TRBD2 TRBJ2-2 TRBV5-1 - TGCGCTAGCAGCTTGGCTGAGGGACTAGCGTTTTTT CASSLAEGLAFF
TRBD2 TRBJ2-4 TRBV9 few TGTGCCAGCAGTATGACTAGCGGGGGGTATCGGATCTATCAAAACATTCAGTACTTC CASSMTSGGYRIYQNIQYF
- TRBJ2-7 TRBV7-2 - TGTGTCAGCAGCCCGCTAGCGAGCTCCTACGAGCAGTGCTTC CVSSPLASSYEQCF
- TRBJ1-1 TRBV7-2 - TGTGCCAGCAGACACGGGACATCCAATGAGCAGTTCTTCTTT CASRHGTSNEQFFF
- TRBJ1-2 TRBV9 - TGTGCCAGCAGCCCCGCCTCAAGAGCTACCTATGGCTACACCTTC CASSPASRATYGYTF
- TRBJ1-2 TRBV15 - TGTGCCAGCAGCAGAGGGCCTAGCGGGGGGCGCGGCTATGGCTACACCTTC CASSRGPSGGRGYGYTF
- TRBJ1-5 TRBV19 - TGTGCCAGTAGTATATTAGGAGGGGTTGGCAATCAGCCCCAGCATTTT CASSILGGVGNQPQHF
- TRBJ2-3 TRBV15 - TGTGCCACCGAAGGTCTTGAGGCGCAGTATTTT CATEGLEAQYF
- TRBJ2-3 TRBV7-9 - TGTGCCAGCAGCAGGGCACAGAGGAACGCTACGCAGTATTTT CASSRAQRNATQYF
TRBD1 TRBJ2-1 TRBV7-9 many TGTGCCAGCAGCCGGGGACAGTCCTACAATGAGCAGTTCTTC CASSRGQSYNEQFF
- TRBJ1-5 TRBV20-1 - TGCAGTGCTAGTGGCCGGGGGGGAGGGCAGCCCCAGCATTTT CSASGRGGGQPQHF
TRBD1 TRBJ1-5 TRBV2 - TGTGCCAGCAGTGACCAGGGACAGGGGAATCAGCCCCAGCATTTT CASSDQGQGNQPQHF
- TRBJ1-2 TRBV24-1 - TGTGCCAGTAGTGGGGGACTGGGTGGAGGCTACACCTTC CASSGGLGGGYTF
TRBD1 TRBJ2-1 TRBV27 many TGTGCCAGCAGTTCCGGGACAGCAAGTCACTTC CASSSGTASHF
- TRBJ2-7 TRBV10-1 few TGCGCCAGCAGTGAGTCGACAGCCTCCTACGAGCAGTACTTC CASSESTASYEQYF